This TCR beta chain is drawn from a study of T cell responses to AZD1222 COVID-19 vaccine. Findings and limits, study-wide: Donors, mostly white British, included more females; clonal diversity was possibly underestimated.

The CDR3 is 16 amino acids. Trimming took off 5 bases at V and 2 bases at J, with 16 bases between the two ends. Germline V lookup: CDR1 MDHEN, CDR2 SYDVKM. TCRdb's copy holds only in-frame clones and misses some; the assay was immunoSEQ multiplex PCR. The data show around 180,000 clones, with approximately 90% seen just once and 5% to 7.5% held by the top ten. Turning to this clone: Its antigen is still unknown.

The V gene is TRBV28, the J gene TRBJ1-5; a possible D gene is TRBD1 (6 bases). The receptor was derived from an adult in good health. This sample comprised peripheral blood, obtained on day 0 of AZD1222 vaccination. The CDR3 sequence is CASSVGGGGGNQPQHF. CDR3 DNA sequence: TGTGCCAGCAGTGTGGGGGGAGGGGGAGGCAATCAGCCCCAGCATTTT. Using reference TRBV28 and TRBJ1-5 for the parts outside the CDR3, the full variable domain is DVKVTQSSRYLVKRTGEKVFLECVQDMDHENMFWYRQDPGLGLRLIYFSYDVKMKEKGDIPEGYSVSREKKERFSLILESASTNQTSMYLCASSVGGGGGNQPQHFGDGTRLSIL.